This T cell receptor (beta chain) is from a study of OX40 agonist ivuxolimab in advanced cancers. The trim removed 4 bases at V and 7 bases at J, leaving 10 bases unmatched. This CDR3 contains 14 residues. The germline gives CDR1 SGHRS, CDR2 YFSETQ. Sequenced by immunoSEQ multiplex PCR; TCRdb stores in-frame clones only, minus some. The sample consists of roughly 67,000 clones, 70% to 85% of them appearing once. Sample: CD4+ or CD8+ T cells sorted from blood, taken in a trial of the OX40 agonist ivuxolimab. The sequence came from an adult with an advanced solid tumor such as melanoma, head and neck, liver or kidney cancer. The rearrangement links TRBV5-1 to TRBJ2-7; 8 bases are a match to TRBD2. The DNA for the CDR3 is TGCGCCAGCAGCGAGACTAGCGATTTTCGGGAGCAGTACTTC. This gives the protein CASSETSDFREQYF.